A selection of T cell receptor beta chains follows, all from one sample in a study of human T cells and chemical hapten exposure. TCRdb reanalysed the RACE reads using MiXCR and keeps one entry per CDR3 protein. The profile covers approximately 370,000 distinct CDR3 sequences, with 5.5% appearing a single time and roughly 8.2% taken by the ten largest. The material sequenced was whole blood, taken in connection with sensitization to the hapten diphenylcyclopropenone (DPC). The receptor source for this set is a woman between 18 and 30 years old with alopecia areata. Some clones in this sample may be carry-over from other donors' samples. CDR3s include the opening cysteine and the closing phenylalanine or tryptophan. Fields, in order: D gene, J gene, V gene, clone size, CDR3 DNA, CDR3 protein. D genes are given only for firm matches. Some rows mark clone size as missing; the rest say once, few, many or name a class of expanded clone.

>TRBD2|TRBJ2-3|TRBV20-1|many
TGCAGTGGAGTACTAGCGGGACCCACAGATACGCAGTATTTT
CSGVLAGPTDTQYF
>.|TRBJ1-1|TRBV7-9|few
TGTGCCAGCAGCTTAGTATTGAACACTGAAGCTTTCTTT
CASSLVLNTEAFF
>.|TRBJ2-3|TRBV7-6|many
TGTGCCAGCAGCCGGGCCAGCACAGATACGCAGTATTTT
CASSRASTDTQYF
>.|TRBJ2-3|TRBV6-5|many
TGTGCCAGCAGCCCCGTACCGGGGGCAAGCACAGATACGCAGTATTTT
CASSPVPGASTDTQYF
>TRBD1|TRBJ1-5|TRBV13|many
TGTGCCAGCAGCTTGGGGACAGGTGCCACGAGGCCCCAGCATTTT
CASSLGTGATRPQHF
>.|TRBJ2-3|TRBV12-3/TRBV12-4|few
TGTGCCAGCACCCTACTAGAGACCACAGATACGCAGTATTTT
CASTLLETTDTQYF
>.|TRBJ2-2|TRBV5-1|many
TGCGCCAGCAGCCAAAAACTGTCTGGAGGCGGGGAGCTGTTTTTT
CASSQKLSGGGELFF
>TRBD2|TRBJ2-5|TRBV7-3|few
TGTGCCAGCAGCTTAACGGGGGGGACCGAGACCCAGTACTTC
CASSLTGGTETQYF
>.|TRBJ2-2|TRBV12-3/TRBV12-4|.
TGTGCCAGCAGTTTGGTACAGGGTCACACCGGGGAGCTGTTTTTT
CASSLVQGHTGELFF
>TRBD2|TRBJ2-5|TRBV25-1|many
TGTGCCAGCAGTCACGCCTGGGCTAGCGGGCCAGAGACCCAGTACTTC
CASSHAWASGPETQYF
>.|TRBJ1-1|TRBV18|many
TGTGCCAGCTCACCATTGGTAGGGGCGGCGTTGAACACTGAAGCTTTCTTT
CASSPLVGAALNTEAFF
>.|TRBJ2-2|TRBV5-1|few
TGCGCCAGCAGCCCAAACGCATTGAACACCGGGGAGCTGTTTTTT
CASSPNALNTGELFF
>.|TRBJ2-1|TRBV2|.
TGTGCCAGCAGTGAAGAATGGGTCAGCTACAATGAGCAGTTCTTC
CASSEEWVSYNEQFF
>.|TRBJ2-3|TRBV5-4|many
TGTGCCAGCAGCTTAGCGGTCTTGGTCACAGATACGCAGTATTTT
CASSLAVLVTDTQYF
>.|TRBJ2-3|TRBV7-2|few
TGTGCCAGCAGCTTAGGGCCCCCCCGTGGGGCAGATACGCAGTATTTT
CASSLGPPRGADTQYF
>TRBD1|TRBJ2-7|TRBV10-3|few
TGTGCCATCAGTGAGTCTCTTGGGACAGGGCTTTCCTTC
CAISESLGTGLSF
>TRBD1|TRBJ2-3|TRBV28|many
TGTGCCAGCAGTCCGAGGGGACAGGGCCACCCAAATACGCAGTATTTT
CASSPRGQGHPNTQYF
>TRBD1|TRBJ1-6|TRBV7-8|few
TGTGCCAGCAGCTTAGTAGGGACAGGGATGTCACCCCTCCACTTT
CASSLVGTGMSPLHF
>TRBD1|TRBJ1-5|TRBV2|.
TGTGCCAGCAGTGAGTTCAGGGGGCAAGGCAATCAGCCCCAGCATTTT
CASSEFRGQGNQPQHF
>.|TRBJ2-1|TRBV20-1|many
TGCAGTGCTAGAGGGCAGGGGCTATTCATTCCCTACAATGAGCAGTTCTTC
CSARGQGLFIPYNEQFF
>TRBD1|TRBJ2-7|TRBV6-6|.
TGTGCCAGCAGTTACCCCGGACAGGGAGGCGAGCAGTACTTC
CASSYPGQGGEQYF
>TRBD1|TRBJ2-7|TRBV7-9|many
TGTGCCAGCAGCTTATTGGGACAGGGGACCGAGCAGTACTTC
CASSLLGQGTEQYF
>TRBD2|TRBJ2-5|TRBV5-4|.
TGTGCCAGCAGTACGACTAGCGGGGGGGTGGAGACCCAGTACTTC
CASSTTSGGVETQYF
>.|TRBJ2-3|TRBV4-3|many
TGCGCCAGCAGCCAAGTAGGAACGAGCACAGATACGCAGTATTTT
CASSQVGTSTDTQYF
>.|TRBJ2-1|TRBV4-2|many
TGTGCCAGCAGCCAAGATGGGACCTACAATGAGCAGTTCTTC
CASSQDGTYNEQFF
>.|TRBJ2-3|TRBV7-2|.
TGTGCCAGCAGCTTAGAAGGGACTCGTACGCAGTATTTT
CASSLEGTRTQYF
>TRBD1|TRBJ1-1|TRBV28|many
TGTGCCAGCAGTTTTGAGGGGGCTCGGACTGAAGCTTTCTTT
CASSFEGARTEAFF
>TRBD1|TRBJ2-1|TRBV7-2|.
TGTGCCAGCAGAACCGGGACAGGGCTGAATGAGCAGTTCTTC
CASRTGTGLNEQFF
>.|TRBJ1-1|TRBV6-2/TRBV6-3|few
TGTGCCAGCAGCCGCGCTGACAGTGAAGCTTTCTTT
CASSRADSEAFF
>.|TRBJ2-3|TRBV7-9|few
TGTGCCAGCAGCTTAACCCCCATAATTAGAGATACGCAGTATTTT
CASSLTPIIRDTQYF
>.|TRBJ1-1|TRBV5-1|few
TGCGCCAGCAGCCGGACGGGGACCCCGGGCACTGAAGCTTTCTTT
CASSRTGTPGTEAFF
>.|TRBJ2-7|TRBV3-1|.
TGTGCCAGCAGCTCCTCCGGGGCCTCCTACGAGCAGTACTTC
CASSSSGASYEQYF
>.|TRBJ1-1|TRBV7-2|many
TGTGCCAGCAGCTTAGCGCCAGGGGATCGGACTGAAGCTTTCTTT
CASSLAPGDRTEAFF
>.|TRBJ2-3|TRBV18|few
TGTGCCAGCTCACCATTCCGACCTCCAGATACGCAGTATTTT
CASSPFRPPDTQYF
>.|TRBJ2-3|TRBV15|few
TGTGCCACCAGCCGGACCGGGGACGGGGCGGATACGCAGTATTTT
CATSRTGDGADTQYF
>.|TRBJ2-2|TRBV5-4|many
TGTGCCAGCAGTGAGGGACGGACGAACACCGGGGAGCTGTTTTTT
CASSEGRTNTGELFF
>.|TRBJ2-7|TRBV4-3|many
TGCGCCAGCAGCCAAGAGGGGGCTGGAGAGCAGTACTTC
CASSQEGAGEQYF
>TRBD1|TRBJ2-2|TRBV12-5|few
TGTGCTAGTGGTTCCGGACAGGGAGATGCCGGGGAGCTGTTTTTT
CASGSGQGDAGELFF
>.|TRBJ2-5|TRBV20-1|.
TGCAGTGCTAGAAGCCCAGTCACAAAAGAGACCCAGTACTTC
CSARSPVTKETQYF
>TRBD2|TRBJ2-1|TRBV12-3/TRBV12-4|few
TGTGCCAGCAGCTTAATACTAGCGGGGGGCGGGTTGAATGAGCAGTTCTTC
CASSLILAGGGLNEQFF
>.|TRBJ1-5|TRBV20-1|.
TGCAGTGCTAGAGAATCGACAGGCCATAGCAATCAGCCCCAGCATTTT
CSARESTGHSNQPQHF
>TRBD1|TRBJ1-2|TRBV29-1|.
TGCAGCGTTGCCCACCTTAGACAGGGTAACTATGGCTACACCTTC
CSVAHLRQGNYGYTF
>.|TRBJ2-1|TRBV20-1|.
TGCAGTGCTAGGGGTCCTGGCGGGTTTCATCCCTTC
CSARGPGGFHPF
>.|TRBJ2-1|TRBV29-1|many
TGCAGCGTTGATGGAGGGATAAATTACAATGAGCAGTTCTTC
CSVDGGINYNEQFF
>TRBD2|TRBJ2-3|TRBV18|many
TGTGCCAGCTCACCTAAAGGCGGGGGGGCCGGAAAAGATACGCAGTATTTT
CASSPKGGGAGKDTQYF
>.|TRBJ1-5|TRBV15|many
TGTGCCACCAGCAGAGATTTGTCAGGGAGCAATCAGCCCCAGCATTTT
CATSRDLSGSNQPQHF
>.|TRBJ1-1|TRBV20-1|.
TGCAGTGCTAGAGTAGACATGAACACTGAAGCTTTCTTT
CSARVDMNTEAFF
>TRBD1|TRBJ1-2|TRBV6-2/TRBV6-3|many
TGTGCCAGCAGTACGGACAGGGCCTCTGGCTACACCTTC
CASSTDRASGYTF
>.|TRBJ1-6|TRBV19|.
TGTGCCAGCGGCTATATGAACCTCCACTTT
CASGYMNLHF
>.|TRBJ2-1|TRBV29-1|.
TGCAGCGTTGAAGACGCGGAGCGACCTACGGATGAGCAGTTCTTC
CSVEDAERPTDEQFF
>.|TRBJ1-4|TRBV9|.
TGTGCCAGCAGCGACGAGACAGATGAAAAACTGTTTTTT
CASSDETDEKLFF
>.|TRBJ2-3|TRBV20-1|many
TGCAGTGCTAGAGATTTAGGGGGGCGCGATACGCAGTATTTT
CSARDLGGRDTQYF
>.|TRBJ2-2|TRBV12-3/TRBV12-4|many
TGTGCCAGCAGTTTAGCGGGGAGGACCGGGGAGCTGTTTTTT
CASSLAGRTGELFF
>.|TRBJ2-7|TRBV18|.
TGTGCCAGCTCGAGAGGGACTGACTCCTACGAGCAGTACTTC
CASSRGTDSYEQYF
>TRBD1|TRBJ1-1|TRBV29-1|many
TGCAGCGTTGTGGACAGGACAAAGTTGAACACTGAAGCTTTCTTT
CSVVDRTKLNTEAFF